These 2 T cell receptor beta chains share one sample of origin, sequenced in a study of blood T cell repertoires in COVID-19. Sequencing used immunoSEQ multiplex PCR; TCRdb keeps in-frame clones, though not all of them. Found here are about 190,000 clones, roughly nine tenths of them singletons; the top ten hold 2.1%. Sequencing was done on a sample of peripheral blood. These receptors were taken from a man between 65 and 85 years old with active or convalescent COVID-19.

V and J are TRBV5-1 and TRBJ1-3; D is unclear. CDR1 is SGHRS and CDR2 is YFSETQ in the germline V gene. Deletions cut 4 bases from V and 1 base from J, with 12 bases between. The CDR3 has 15 amino acids. The CDR3: CASSAEVLSGNTIYF. The CDR3 bases are TGCGCCAGCAGCGCAGAAGTCCTTTCTGGAAACACCATATATTTT. The full variable domain, its missing parts supplied by reference TRBV5-1 and TRBJ1-3, is KAGVTQTPRYLIKTRGQQVTLSCSPISGHRSVSWYQQTPGQGLQFLFEYFSETQRNKGNFPGRFSGRQFSNSRSEMNVSTLELGDSALYLCASSAEVLSGNTIYFGEGSWLTVV.

The chain recombines TRBV6-5 with TRBJ2-1, with 8 nucleotides matching TRBD1. In germline, CDR1 is MNHEY, CDR2 SVGAGI. J gave up 8 bases and V 5 bases, and 11 bases lay outside the gene matches. This CDR3 region has 15 residues. The CDR3 region has the DNA TGTGCCAGCAGTCCCTTAAGCGGACAGGGCTATGAGCAGTTCTTC. Its translation: CASSPLSGQGYEQFF.